The sequence of this T cell receptor beta chain was determined in a study of shared clonotypes between healthy human individuals (dated by TCRdb to 2020 to 2021). About the investigation overall: The cohort included three men and a couple of women between 18 and 49 years of age. Per donor, three plates each were used for CD4 naive and CD4 memory, two for CD8 naive, and one for CD8 memory. To estimate repertoire size and how much clonotypes are shared between individuals, the study performed deep sequencing of blood TCR repertoires from 4 to 6 healthy adults. Libraries were prepared and TCR repertoires were sequenced by different laboratories using diverse techniques, in order to increase sequencing depth and limit assay-specific biases. Leukapheresis yielded between about 0.94 and 8.9 billion PBMCs per donor.

Comment on this clone: There is no known antigen for this receptor. Base qualities were left out, and no much larger clone turns up one base away.

Using the deep immunoSEQ assay, multiplex PCR amplified TCR CDR3 regions from genomic DNA. For each cell subset, the extracted genomic DNA was distributed evenly across all wells of several immunoSEQ 96-well plates, and each plate served as one replicate. For sorted subsets, approximately 200 ng of genomic DNA, equivalent to tens of thousands of T cell genomes, went into each replicate PCR. The purified libraries were quantified using a Qubit 3.0 fluorometer, sized with a Bioanalyzer 2100, and then quantified again using the KAPA Library Quantification kit. Each immunoSEQ 96-well plate was sequenced on its own single-read 150-cycle Illumina NextSeq 550 flow cell. The paper's processing steps were these. Because only junctional sequences without quality scores were contained in the immunoSEQ output, filtering matching that applied to full-length reads could not be performed. To assign V/J genes and CDR3, sequences were annotated using PyIR, a Python wrapper for IgBLAST v1.9, with IMGT germline references. Reads with weak V/J assignments (E-value above 1e-6), missing CDR3, stop codons, out-of-frame junctions, or ambiguous translated residues were removed. A V3J clonotype was defined by an identical inferred V gene, J gene, and CDR3 amino acid sequence. The percentage overlap between two repertoires was calculated by dividing the number of shared unique clonotypes by the size of the smaller repertoire. RTK rarefaction, the Chao1 estimator, and Recon v2.1 estimates of unobserved clonotypes were used to assess repertoire richness. Generation probabilities were computed with OLGA for all TCRbeta clonotypes obtained by the gDNA method from a few donors. TCRdb took over this immuneACCESS table, retaining in-frame rearrangements with V and J assigned. Such tables are incomplete; in checked studies, under half of the missing clones stem from an unresolved V gene, and the remainder is unexplained. V, J and clone size were drawn from that table, and D and trimming were deduced from the DNA. The sample table holds 2 million to 2.5 million clones, of which about 95% were seen once. The leading ten clones occupy 0.85% to 1.3% of the sample.

Results the study describes overall, beyond this receptor: Pairwise subsampling indicated that sequencing depth was expected to affect the degree of clonotype sharing among donors. Compared with non-shared clonotypes, clonotypes shared by all four sorted-subset donors had higher generation probabilities. Even with the large sequencing depth, rarefaction of the sorted-subset datasets indicated that sequencing was incomplete. Sampling was limited to blood, and TCR repertoires in tissue likely differ from TCR repertoires in blood. Larger estimated clonotype richness was generally found for naive subsets than for memory subsets. About 5% of naive CD4, roughly 3.6% of naive CD8, approximately 2% of memory CD4, and more than 0.35% of memory CD8 clonotypes were shared across a few donors. The small number of donors limited the genetic and exposure-history diversity represented.

CD8 naive samples consisted of CD45RO-negative cells that were positively selected for CCR7, yielding a CD45RA+CCR7+ population without TemRA cells. Donors were healthy HIV-negative adults with no recently reported acute infections or vaccinations. Every donor was a Caucasian adult living in Nashville, Tennessee, USA. Blood was obtained by leukapheresis, after which PBMCs were separated by Ficoll-Histopaque density gradient centrifugation and cryopreserved in liquid nitrogen vapor phase. Purity and quantity of every magnetically sorted T cell population were checked by analytical flow cytometry. Genomic DNA was isolated from every sorted fraction and measured by UV absorbance on a Nanodrop 2000c. Source material: naive CD8+ T cells sorted from blood. This sample's cell subset or site label indicates: CD45RA+CCR7+. The receptor was derived from a man aged 18 to 29 in good health.

The CDR3 here reads CASSQKGGGQPQHF. The DNA reads as follows: TGCGCCAGCAGCCAAAAGGGGGGCGGGCAGCCCCAGCATTTT. The receptor chain draws on TRBV4-1 and TRBJ1-5; the D segment could be TRBD1, given 6 matching bases. V is cut by 2 bases and J by 7 bases, and the space between the germline ends is 12 bases. CDR1 and CDR2, looked up from the germline V gene, are MGHRA and YSYEKL. The CDR3 goes from the cysteine to the phenylalanine over 14 residues. CDR3 DNA is the only sequence kept; it has 42 bases, read in frame from the first base.